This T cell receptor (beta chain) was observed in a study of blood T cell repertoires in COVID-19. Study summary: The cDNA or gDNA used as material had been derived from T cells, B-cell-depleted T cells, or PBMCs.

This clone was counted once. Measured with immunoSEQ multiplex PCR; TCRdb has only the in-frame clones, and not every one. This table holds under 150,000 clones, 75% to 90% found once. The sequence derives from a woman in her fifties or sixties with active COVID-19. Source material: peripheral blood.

CDR3 protein: CATSRGGHQGGAANYGYTF. CDR3 DNA sequence: TGTGCCACCAGCAGAGGGGGACACCAAGGTGGGGCAGCTAACTATGGCTACACCTTC. The chain has TRBV15 and TRBJ1-2; D may be TRBD1 (6 bases). The V end was cut by 1 base, the J end by 0 bases, with 21 bases between. The CDR3 spans 19 residues. Germline CDR1 LNHNV, CDR2 YYDKDF (reference sequence).